This TCR beta chain was identified during a study of OX40 agonist ivuxolimab in advanced cancers. TCRdb keeps only in-frame clones here, not all; method: immunoSEQ multiplex PCR. The sample includes tens of thousands of clones, more than 85% of them seen just once. Germline V CDR1 and CDR2: SGHVS, FNYEAQ. CDR3 size: 17 residues. J lost 2 bases, V lost 3 bases, and 10 bases had no gene match. The starting material was CD4+ or CD8+ T cells sorted from blood, obtained in a trial of the OX40 agonist ivuxolimab. This receptor was obtained from an adult with an advanced solid tumor such as melanoma, head and neck, liver or kidney cancer. This chain links TRBV7-6 with TRBJ2-3; 8 bases match TRBD2. CDR3 region: CASSLSPGGPVTDTQYF. The CDR3 nucleotides read TGTGCCAGCAGCTTGTCCCCGGGGGGGCCTGTCACAGATACGCAGTATTTT. The full variable domain, in which reference TRBV7-6 and TRBJ2-3 provide the parts outside the CDR3, is GAGVSQSPRYKVTKRGQDVALRCDPISGHVSLYWYRQALGQGPEFLTYFNYEAQQDKSGLPNDRFSAERPEGSISTLTIQRTEQRDSAMYRCASSLSPGGPVTDTQYFGPGTRLTVL.